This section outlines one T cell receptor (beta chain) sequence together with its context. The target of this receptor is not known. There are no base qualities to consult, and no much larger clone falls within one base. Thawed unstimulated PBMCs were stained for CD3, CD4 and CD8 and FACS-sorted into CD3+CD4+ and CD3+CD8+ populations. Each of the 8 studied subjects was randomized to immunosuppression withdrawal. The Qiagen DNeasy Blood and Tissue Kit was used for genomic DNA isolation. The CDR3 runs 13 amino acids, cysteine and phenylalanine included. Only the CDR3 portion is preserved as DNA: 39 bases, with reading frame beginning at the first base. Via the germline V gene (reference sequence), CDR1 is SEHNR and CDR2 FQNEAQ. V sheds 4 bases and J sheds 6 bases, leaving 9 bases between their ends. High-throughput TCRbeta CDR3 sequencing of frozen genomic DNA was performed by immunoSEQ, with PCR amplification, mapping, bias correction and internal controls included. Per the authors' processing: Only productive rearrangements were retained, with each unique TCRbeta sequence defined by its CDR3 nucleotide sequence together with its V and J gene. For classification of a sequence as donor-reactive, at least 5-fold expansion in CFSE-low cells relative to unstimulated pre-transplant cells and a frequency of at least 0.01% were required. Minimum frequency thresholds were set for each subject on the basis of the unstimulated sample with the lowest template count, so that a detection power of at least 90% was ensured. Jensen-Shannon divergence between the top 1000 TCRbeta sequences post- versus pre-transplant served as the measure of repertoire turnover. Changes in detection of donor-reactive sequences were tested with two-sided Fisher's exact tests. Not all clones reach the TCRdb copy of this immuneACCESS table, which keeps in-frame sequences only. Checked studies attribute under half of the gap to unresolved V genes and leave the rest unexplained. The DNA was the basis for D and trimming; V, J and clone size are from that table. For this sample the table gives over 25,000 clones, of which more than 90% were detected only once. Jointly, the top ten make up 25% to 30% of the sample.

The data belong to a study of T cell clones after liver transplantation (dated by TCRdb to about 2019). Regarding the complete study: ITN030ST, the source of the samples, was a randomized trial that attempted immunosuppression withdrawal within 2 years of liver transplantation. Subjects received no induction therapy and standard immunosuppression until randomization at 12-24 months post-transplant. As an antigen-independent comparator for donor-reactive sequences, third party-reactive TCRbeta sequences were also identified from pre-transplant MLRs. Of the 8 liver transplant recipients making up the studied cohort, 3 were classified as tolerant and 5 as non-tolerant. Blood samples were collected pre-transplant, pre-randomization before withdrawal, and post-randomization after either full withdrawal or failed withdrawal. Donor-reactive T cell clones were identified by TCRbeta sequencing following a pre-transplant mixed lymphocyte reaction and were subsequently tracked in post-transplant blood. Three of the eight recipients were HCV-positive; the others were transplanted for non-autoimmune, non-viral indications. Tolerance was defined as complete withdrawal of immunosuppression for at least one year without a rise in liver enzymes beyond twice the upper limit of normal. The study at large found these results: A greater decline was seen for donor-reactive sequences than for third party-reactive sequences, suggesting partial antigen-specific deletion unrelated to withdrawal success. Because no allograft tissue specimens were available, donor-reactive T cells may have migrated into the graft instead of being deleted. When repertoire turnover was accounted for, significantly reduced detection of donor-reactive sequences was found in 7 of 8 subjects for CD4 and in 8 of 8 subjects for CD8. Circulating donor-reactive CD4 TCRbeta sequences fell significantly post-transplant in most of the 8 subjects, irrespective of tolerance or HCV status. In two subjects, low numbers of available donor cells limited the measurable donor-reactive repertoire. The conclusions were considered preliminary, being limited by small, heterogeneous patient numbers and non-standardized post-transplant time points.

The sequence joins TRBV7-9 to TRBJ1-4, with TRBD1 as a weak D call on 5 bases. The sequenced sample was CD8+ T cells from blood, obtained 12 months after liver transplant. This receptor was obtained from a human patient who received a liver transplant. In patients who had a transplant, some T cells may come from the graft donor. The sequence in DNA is TGTGCCAGCAGCTACCCGGGGGATGAAAAACTGTTTTTT. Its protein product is CASSYPGDEKLFF.